This entry concerns a single T cell receptor (beta chain). Its antigen remains unknown. Via MiXCR, TCRdb re-called the reads, giving one row per CDR3 protein. The sample includes a few hundred thousand distinct CDR3 sequences, about a sixth seen only once; the top ten take less than 9.5%. This record belongs to a study of T cell repertoires in cytomegalovirus infection. For the study at large: In public TCR beta signatures, there were indications of both CMV infection and matching HLA type.

Study outcomes and limitations: Clonotype analysis showed dominance of the ex vivo response by HLA-C-restricted CMV-specific TCR beta clonotypes. Totalled public TCR beta family frequency picked out people who carried CMV plus the relevant HLA.

Germline values: CDR1 SGDLS, CDR2 YYNGEE. V dropped 4 bases and J dropped 6; count of bases not matched to a gene: 8. This CDR3 spans 14 amino acids. The chain joins TRBV9 to TRBJ2-3; TRBD2 matches at 7 bases. The source material was PBMCs. This TCR was sampled from a human donor in good health (CMV status not recorded). Some clones in this sample may be carry-over from other donors' samples. The CDR3: CASSTGLRVDTQYF. In nucleotides, the CDR3 is TGTGCCAGCAGCACGGGACTACGAGTGGATACGCAGTATTTT.